This T cell receptor (beta chain) emerged from a study of identical twins. Study-wide results and caveats: The abundant beta clonotypes from cord blood had fewer insertions, and memory repertoires had none of this.

With respect to this clonotype: The antigen remains unidentified.

The CDR3 extends over 14 amino acids. After removal of 4 bases from V and 5 bases from J, the junction contained 8 bases not matched to a gene. CDR1 SGHRS and CDR2 YFSETQ come from the germline V gene. Each CDR3 protein gets one entry after TCRdb re-called the 5' RACE reads with MiXCR. The table includes hundreds of thousands of distinct CDR3 sequences, 21% detected once. These data also featured in a second study, about T cells expressing NK-cell markers. As that report states: Cells sorted as CD3+CD56+NKG2C+, CD3+CD56+NKG2C- and CD3+CD56-NKG2C+ T cells supplied the TCR beta repertoires. Eight donors were sequenced, of whom seven were HCMV-seropositive, while the remaining one was HCMV-seronegative. Expanded clones of NKG2C+ T cells had an unclear HCMV specificity.

The source of this sequence is a woman younger than 35 in good health. The specimen was PBMCs. The chain uses TRBV5-1 and TRBJ2-7; 8 bases are shared with TRBD1. Here the CDR3 reads CASSKTGEFDEQYF. For the CDR3, the DNA is TGCGCCAGCAGCAAGACAGGGGAGTTCGACGAGCAGTACTTC.